Below, 22 T cell receptor beta chains from the same sample are listed, as sequenced in a study of T cells in localized non-small cell lung cancer. Only in-frame clones appear in the TCRdb table, and some are missing; sequencing was by immunoSEQ multiplex PCR. The sample consists of about 4,400 clones, approximately 21% of them appearing once. The sequencing here drew on lung tumor tissue, taken before any cancer treatment. These receptors were taken from a female donor aged 60 or older with stage I lung adenocarcinoma.

The table lists this clone with a few counts. This sequence joins TRBV28 and TRBJ1-1; D remains ambiguous. This CDR3 contains 12 residues. V lost 5 bases and J 0 bases, leaving 4 bases between the germline ends. Germline V lookup: CDR1 MDHEN, CDR2 SYDVKM. CDR3 sequence: CASSILNTEAFF. The CDR3 nucleotides read TGTGCCAGCAGTATACTGAACACTGAAGCTTTCTTT.

This clone was seen more than once but under ten times. The chain has TRBV18 and TRBJ1-4; no clear D gene. V dropped 0 bases and J dropped 6 bases, with 5 bases sitting between them. CDR1 and CDR2 from the germline V gene are KGHSH and LQKENI. CDR3 length: 13 amino acids. The chain's CDR3 is CASSPPGDEKLFF. The CDR3, as DNA: TGTGCCAGCTCACCACCGGGCGATGAAAAACTGTTTTTT.

By share, this clone ranks as medium-sized (0.01 to 0.1%). The CDR3, as DNA: TGTGCCAGCAGCCGGGACGGGAATCAGCCCCAGCATTTT. Its translation is CASSRDGNQPQHF. V usage is TRBV6-8 and J usage is TRBJ1-5, with D possibly matching TRBD1 (5 bases). Germline V gene data show CDR1 as MNHGY and CDR2 as SAAAGT. The ends were cut back, 6 bases at V and 4 bases at J, with 10 bases in the middle. The CDR3 has 13 amino acids.

This clone was seen more than once but under ten times. The gene calls are TRBV9 and TRBJ2-3; no clear D gene. The CDR3 contains 15 residues. Trimming pared 0 bases from V and 0 bases from J, leaving 8 bases between. In germline, CDR1 is SGDLS, CDR2 YYNGEE. The DNA for the CDR3 is TGTGCCAGCAGCGTAGCTCAAACCAGCACAGATACGCAGTATTTT. It codes for CASSVAQTSTDTQYF. The full variable domain, its missing parts supplied by reference TRBV9 and TRBJ2-3, is DSGVTQTPKHLITATGQRVTLRCSPRSGDLSVYWYQQSLDQGLQFLIQYYNGEERAKGNILERFSAQQFPDLHSELNLSSLELGDSALYFCASSVAQTSTDTQYFGPGTRLTVL.

This clone is termed medium-sized. The chain employs TRBV6-8 and TRBJ2-5; D ambiguous. The CDR3 sequence is 13 residues long. V was cut by 10 bases and J by 1 base, with 13 bases left in between. Germline CDR1 MNHGY, CDR2 SAAAGT. CDR3 sequence (DNA): TGTGCCATCAGAACAGACTTCCAAGAGACCCAGTACTTC. As protein: CAIRTDFQETQYF.

This clone was recorded at least ten times. The chain is built from TRBV11-3 and TRBJ2-2; 9 bases align to TRBD1. The V and J ends lost 3 bases and 1 base, in that order; junction bases with no gene match: 9. The CDR3 sequence is 18 residues long. CDR1 and CDR2 from the germline V gene are SGHNT and YENEEA. CDR3 region: CASSLTGGPLMNTGELFF. CDR3 nucleotides: TGTGCCAGCAGCTTGACAGGGGGTCCCCTCATGAACACCGGGGAGCTGTTTTTT. The complete variable domain, with remaining parts taken from reference TRBV11-3 and TRBJ2-2, reads EAGVVQSPRYKIIEKKQPVAFWCNPISGHNTLYWYLQNLGQGPELLIRYENEEAVDDSQLPKDRFSAERLKGVDSTLKIQPAELGDSAVYLCASSLTGGPLMNTGELFFGEGSRLTVL.

This clone has a handful of counts. V usage is TRBV11-3 and J usage is TRBJ1-2; maybe TRBD1 (5 bases). The CDR3 consists of 15 residues. With 2 bases removed from V and 6 bases from J, the gap between germline ends came to 16 bases. CDR1 is SGHNT, CDR2 YENEEA, per germline. The CDR3: CASSLQAGTVDGYTF. The CDR3, as DNA: TGTGCCAGCAGCTTACAGGCCGGGACCGTGGATGGCTACACCTTC.

V and J are TRBV11-3 and TRBJ2-5; the match to TRBD2 covers 9 bases. This CDR3 is built from 17 residues. The germline gives CDR1 SGHNT, CDR2 YENEEA. V lost 4 bases and J lost 5; bases outside the gene matches: 14. The CDR3 loop reads CASSSAGGVFSSETQYF. In DNA form, the CDR3 reads TGTGCCAGCAGCTCGGCGGGAGGGGTATTTAGTTCGGAGACCCAGTACTTC. The variable domain in full, completed from reference TRBV11-3 and TRBJ2-5, reads EAGVVQSPRYKIIEKKQPVAFWCNPISGHNTLYWYLQNLGQGPELLIRYENEEAVDDSQLPKDRFSAERLKGVDSTLKIQPAELGDSAVYLCASSSAGGVFSSETQYFGPGTRLLVL.

Only one count was recorded for this clone. The chain's CDR3 is CASSLPLIAGGYTYEQFF. CDR3 sequence (DNA): TGCGCCAGCAGCTTGCCCCTCATAGCGGGAGGGTATACGTATGAGCAGTTCTTC. The V gene is TRBV5-1, the J gene TRBJ2-1, with 11 positions matching TRBD2. This CDR3 region has 18 residues. V shed 1 base, J shed 8 bases, and the junction held 14 bases outside the gene matches. Germline values: CDR1 SGHRS, CDR2 YFSETQ.

This clone has only a few counts. In the same sample, other DNA sequences code for this CDR3. The chain is built from TRBV9 and TRBJ1-1; D not resolved. CDR3 size: 13 residues. Between the trimmed V and J ends, which lost 1 base and 1 base, there was a span of 5 bases. Germline V gene data show CDR1 as SGDLS and CDR2 as YYNGEE. CDR3 nucleotides: TGTGCCAGCAGCGTAACTGGGAACACTGAAGCTTTCTTT. It is translated as CASSVTGNTEAFF. The full variable domain, its missing parts supplied by reference TRBV9 and TRBJ1-1, is DSGVTQTPKHLITATGQRVTLRCSPRSGDLSVYWYQQSLDQGLQFLIQYYNGEERAKGNILERFSAQQFPDLHSELNLSSLELGDSALYFCASSVTGNTEAFFGQGTRLTVV.

There are a few counts of this clone. A read error may produce the germline difference seen at one junction end. The chain has TRBV6-8 and TRBJ2-5; D is possibly TRBD1 or TRBD2 (5 bases each). CDR1 MNHGY and CDR2 SAAAGT come from the germline V gene. CDR3 length equals 16 residues. Written as DNA, the CDR3 is TGTGCCATCAGTCGGGCCTCGTTAGGGGAGAGGGAGACCCAGTACTTC. Its translation: CAISRASLGERETQYF.

The rearrangement joins TRBV18 to TRBJ1-2; D is unresolved. Deletions cut 3 bases from V and 4 bases from J, with 9 bases between. The CDR3 has 13 residues. CDR1 is KGHSH and CDR2 is LQKENI in the germline V gene. The CDR3 protein is CASSPQDAYGYTF. In DNA, the CDR3 is TGTGCCAGCTCACCCCAGGACGCCTATGGCTACACCTTC.

In DNA, the CDR3 is TGTGCCACCAGCAGAGAACTACAGCACACTGAAGCTTTCTTT. Amino acids: CATSRELQHTEAFF. The genes are TRBV15 and TRBJ1-1; D uncertain. This CDR3 spans 14 amino acids. Germline values: CDR1 LNHNV, CDR2 YYDKDF (reference sequence). V was shortened by 0 bases and J by 3 bases, with 8 bases between the two germline ends.

This chain joins TRBV29-1 and TRBJ1-5; D unclear. The CDR3 runs to 12 residues. The germline V gene encodes CDR1 SQVTM and CDR2 ANQGSEA. Trimming took off 8 bases at V and 6 bases at J, with 14 bases between the two ends. The CDR3 protein is CSSRVAGQPQHF. The CDR3 nucleotides read TGCAGCTCAAGGGTCGCCGGTCAGCCCCAGCATTTT.

This chain joins TRBV5-1 and TRBJ1-2; the D gene is possibly TRBD1 (6 bases). In germline, CDR1 is SGHRS, CDR2 YFSETQ. This CDR3 has 15 amino acids. V shed 0 bases and J shed 2 bases, with 11 bases lying between them. This chain's CDR3 is CASSLGDTTNYGYTF. The DNA of the CDR3 is TGCGCCAGCAGCTTGGGGGACACAACCAACTATGGCTACACCTTC.

The chain carries TRBV6-8 and TRBJ2-1; 14 positions match TRBD2. The CDR3 is 15 amino acids. Germline V gives CDR1 MNHGY, CDR2 SAAAGT. V lost 6 bases and J lost 4; bases outside the gene matches: 2. CDR3 loop: CASRRLAGGYNEQFF. The DNA for the CDR3 is TGTGCCAGCAGACGACTAGCGGGGGGGTACAATGAGCAGTTCTTC.

J is TRBJ1-1 and V is TRBV6-7, with TRBD1 as a possible D gene (6 bases). TRBV6-7 counts as an open reading frame of uncertain function. This CDR3 contains 11 residues. Trimming removed 8 bases at V and 9 bases at J, with 13 bases between. CDR3 protein: CASLLTGKAFF. DNA of the CDR3: TGTGCCAGCCTCCTGACAGGCAAAGCTTTCTTT.

By proportion, this clone is medium-sized. This sequence joins TRBV6-8 and TRBJ2-2, with a tentative D call TRBD2 (6 bases). V lost 5 bases to trimming and J lost 4 bases, with 11 bases between them. CDR1 and CDR2 from the germline V gene are MNHGY and SAAAGT. This CDR3 has 14 residues. The CDR3 loop is CASSQGGITGELFF. The CDR3 region has the DNA TGTGCCAGCAGTCAGGGAGGTATCACCGGGGAGCTGTTTTTT.

This clone was seen a few times. The chain couples TRBV6-8 to TRBJ1-1; maybe TRBD1 (6 bases). The CDR3 spans 14 residues. In germline, CDR1 is MNHGY, CDR2 SAAAGT. V gave up 2 bases and J gave up 8 bases, with 15 bases separating them. The CDR3 sequence: CASSYRDTLREAFF. The CDR3 DNA is TGTGCCAGCAGTTACCGGGACACTTTGCGGGAAGCTTTCTTT.

This CDR3 reads CASSEYGQGAHEQYF. The CDR3 DNA follows: TGTGCCAGCAGTGAATACGGACAGGGGGCCCACGAGCAGTACTTC. The J gene is TRBJ2-7, the V gene TRBV25-1; 11 bases are a match to TRBD1. V trimming: 0 bases; J trimming: 5 bases; junction bases outside the gene matches: 3. This CDR3 is 15 amino acids long. Germline loops: CDR1 MGHDK, CDR2 SYGVNS.

This clone was observed a few times. The genes are TRBV6-8 and TRBJ1-2; D is uncertain. Trimming stripped 5 bases from V and 3 bases from J, with 10 bases between. Looked up from germline, CDR1 is MNHGY and CDR2 is SAAAGT. The CDR3 has 13 amino acids. CDR3 sequence: CASSVGQDYGYTF. The CDR3 DNA is TGTGCCAGCAGTGTGGGCCAGGACTATGGCTACACCTTC.

By frequency in the sample, this clone is medium-sized. The genes are TRBV6-8 and TRBJ1-4, with D maybe TRBD1 (5 bases). Germline lookup yields CDR1 MNHGY and CDR2 SAAAGT. CDR3 length: 17 amino acids. Trimming shortened V by 0 bases and J by 3 bases, and 14 bases separated the two germline ends. The CDR3: CASSYSSFRVPNEKLFF. The CDR3 coding sequence is TGTGCCAGCAGTTACTCATCCTTCAGGGTGCCTAATGAAAAACTGTTTTTT.